This T cell receptor (beta chain) was obtained from a study of T-cell reconstitution after alpha-beta-depleted transplantation in children. Unique molecular identifiers featured in how the TCRbeta library was prepared. TCRdb fed the PCR reads into MiXCR, producing one record per CDR3 protein. The sample gives 300,000 to 400,000 distinct CDR3 sequences, less than 15% of which show up once; approximately 4.3% is in the top ten. This clonotype was observed many times. The sequencing here drew on PBMCs, taken from the stem cell graft. The receptor was derived from a human donor who donated a stem cell graft to a child with Fanconi anemia.

This CDR3 is CASSQQGEQFF. In DNA form, the CDR3 reads TGTGCCAGCAGCCAACAGGGTGAGCAGTTCTTC. The chain has TRBV6-5 and TRBJ2-1; D perhaps matches TRBD1 (6 bases). V was clipped by 6 bases and J by 9 bases, with 9 bases between them. The CDR3 is 11 residues long. Germline loops: CDR1 MNHEY, CDR2 SVGAGI.